This TCR beta chain was profiled in a study of T cell repertoires in cytomegalovirus infection. About the research overall: Both CMV infection and a matching HLA type were indicated by public TCR beta signatures.

This CDR3 has 17 residues. V shed 1 base, J shed 4 bases, and the junction held 7 bases outside the gene matches. Germline values: CDR1 DFQATT, CDR2 SNEGSKA (reference sequence). TCRdb re-analysed the reads in MiXCR, keeping a single row per CDR3 protein. The table lists around 85,000 distinct CDR3 sequences, approximately 45% of them singletons. Of note for this clonotype: Its cognate antigen is unknown.

The sequences come from CD8+ T cells from cultured PBMCs, collected from culture after CMV antigen stimulation. The chain has TRBV20-1 and TRBJ2-5, with 15 bases lining up with TRBD2. The source is a human donor in good health (CMV status not recorded). Some clones in this sample may be carry-over from other donors' samples. The chain's CDR3 is CSARGLGLAGGSETQYF. Here the CDR3 DNA reads TGCAGTGCTAGAGGATTGGGACTAGCGGGGGGTTCAGAGACCCAGTACTTC.